These 23 T cell receptor beta chains came from one sample sequenced in a study of molecular identifiers for immune sequencing clone quantification. MiXCR was run by TCRdb on the PCR reads, yielding one entry per CDR3 protein. The sample carries over 600,000 distinct CDR3 sequences, less than 20% recorded once. Sequencing used naive CD8+ T cells from blood, with Jurkat cell RNA spiked in. Subset specified: FACS-sorted CD8+CD4-CCR7+CD45RA+ naive T cells. These receptors all stem from a human donor in good health. Some libraries in this study had Jurkat cell RNA spiked in.

This clonotype occurred a few times. The rearrangement uses TRBV7-9 and TRBJ1-6; D is unresolved. Trimming shortened V by 5 bases and J by 1 base, and 15 bases separated the two germline ends. Germline V gene lookup returns CDR1 SEHNR and CDR2 FQNEAQ (reference sequence). The CDR3 runs 17 residues. CDR3 amino acids: CASSPRQADSYNSPLHF. The CDR3 DNA follows: TGTGCCAGCAGCCCCAGGCAGGCTGATTCCTATAATTCACCCCTCCACTTT. Based on the CDR3 plus reference TRBV7-9 and TRBJ1-6, the full variable domain is DTGVSQNPRHKITKRGQNVTFRCDPISEHNRLYWYRQTLGQGPEFLTYFQNEAQLEKSRLLSDRFSAERPKGSFSTLEIQRTEQGDSAMYLCASSPRQADSYNSPLHFGNGTRLTVT.

V usage is TRBV6-2 or TRBV6-3 and J usage is TRBJ2-2; TRBD2 agrees at 15 bases. The germline V gene encodes CDR1 MNHEY and CDR2 SVGEGT. The ends lost 6 bases at V and 3 bases at J; junction bases unmatched: 5. The CDR3 runs 17 residues. Written as DNA, the CDR3 is TGTGCCAGCAGAGGACTAGCGGGGGGGCCGTACACCGGGGAGCTGTTTTTT. Its translation is CASRGLAGGPYTGELFF.

This clonotype was found many times. This chain uses TRBV4-1 with TRBJ2-7; D remains unclear. Germline V CDR1 and CDR2: MGHRA, YSYEKL. This CDR3 is built from 14 residues. V was clipped by 0 bases and J by 2 bases, with 8 bases between them. The CDR3 here is CASSQDRAPYEQYF. The CDR3 bases are TGCGCCAGCAGCCAAGACCGGGCGCCCTACGAGCAGTACTTC.

V usage is TRBV12-3 or TRBV12-4 and J usage is TRBJ2-5; D call uncertain. The ends were cut back, 0 bases at V and 4 bases at J, with 15 bases in the middle. This CDR3 has 16 amino acids. CDR3 sequence (DNA): TGTGCCAGCAGTTTAGCGTATAGCCAGTTGGGAGAGACCCAGTACTTC. Translation: CASSLAYSQLGETQYF.

This clonotype was observed many times. CDR3 protein: CASSIGQGGTDTQYF. In nucleotides, the CDR3 is TGTGCCAGTAGTATTGGACAGGGCGGCACAGATACGCAGTATTTT. The chain uses TRBV19 and TRBJ2-3, with 8 bases lining up with TRBD1. V shed 3 bases and J 1 base; nucleotides not matched to a gene: 3. The CDR3 has 15 amino acids. Germline CDR1 reads LNHDA; CDR2 reads SQIVND (reference sequence).

As for this clonotype: A much larger clone sits a single nucleotide away, making a read error possible. This sequence joins TRBV6-1 and TRBJ2-1; a weak D match, TRBD1 (5 bases). The CDR3 extends over 14 amino acids. V shed 1 base and J shed 5 bases, with 9 bases lying between them. Germline values: CDR1 MNHNS, CDR2 SASEGT. The chain's CDR3 is CASSEVGLDNEQFF. CDR3 bases: TGTGCCAGCAGTGAAGTGGGGCTGGACAATGAGCAGTTCTTC.

This clonotype was seen ten or more times. The chain links TRBV5-1 to TRBJ2-7; no firm D call. Germline CDR1 and CDR2: SGHRS and YFSETQ. V lost 0 bases and J lost 4, with 11 bases in between. The length of the CDR3 is 14 residues. Written as DNA, the CDR3 is TGCGCCAGCAGCTTGGTGGCCCCGGAGTACGAGCAGTACTTC. Its protein product is CASSLVAPEYEQYF. The full variable domain, its missing parts supplied by reference TRBV5-1 and TRBJ2-7, is KAGVTQTPRYLIKTRGQQVTLSCSPISGHRSVSWYQQTPGQGLQFLFEYFSETQRNKGNFPGRFSGRQFSNSRSEMNVSTLELGDSALYLCASSLVAPEYEQYFGPGTRLTVT.

Details on this clonotype: This clone may be a read error of a much larger clone one base away. V and J are TRBV7-7 and TRBJ2-2; no reliable D call. This CDR3 is built from 16 residues. Per the germline V gene, CDR1 is SSHAT and CDR2 is FNYEAQ (reference sequence). The CDR3, as DNA: TGTGCCAGCAGCCCCCATCCTGAAATGAACACCAGGGAGCTGTTTTTT. It codes for CASSPHPEMNTRELFF.

Many counts were recorded for this clonotype. J is TRBJ1-2 and V is TRBV6-5; weak D call: TRBD1 (6 bases). Trimming stripped 6 bases from V and 1 base from J, with 12 bases between. The CDR3 sequence is 14 residues long. CDR1 is MNHEY, CDR2 SVGAGI, per germline. The CDR3 sequence is CASSPGQFNYGYTF. The CDR3 coding sequence is TGTGCCAGCAGCCCCGGACAGTTTAACTATGGCTACACCTTC.

This clonotype came up many times. The chain links TRBV19 to TRBJ1-1; the D is unclear. This CDR3 comprises 13 residues. The germline gives CDR1 LNHDA, CDR2 SQIVND (reference sequence). The V end was cut by 1 base, the J end by 1 base, with 4 bases between. The DNA of the CDR3 is TGTGCCAGTAGTATAGTTGCGAACACTGAAGCTTTCTTT. Its protein is CASSIVANTEAFF.

In regard to this clonotype: A much larger clone sits a single nucleotide away, making a read error possible. The chain recombines TRBV7-9 with TRBJ1-1; no firm D call. V was clipped by 5 bases and J by 7 bases, with 11 bases between them. Germline values: CDR1 SEHNR, CDR2 FQNEAQ (reference sequence). The CDR3 is 12 residues long. The CDR3 region is CASSPLRVEAFF. The CDR3 coding sequence is TGTGCCAGCAGCCCTCTGCGGGTTGAAGCTTTCTTT.

The chain has TRBV2 and TRBJ1-4; D is ambiguous. CDR1 is SNHLY and CDR2 is FYNNEI in the germline V gene. The CDR3 sequence is 16 residues long. V gave up 6 bases and J gave up 10 bases, with 24 bases separating them. The CDR3 DNA reads TGTGCCAGCAGACCGCTGGGTAGGGATGAAAGCGGAAAACTGTTTTTT. Translation: CASRPLGRDESGKLFF.

The chain couples TRBV12-3 or TRBV12-4 to TRBJ1-4; perhaps TRBD1 as D (6 bases). The CDR3 runs to 17 residues. V was clipped by 6 bases and J by 1 base, with 18 bases between them. CDR3: CASSQRDTRRTNEKLFF. CDR3 bases: TGTGCCAGCAGCCAGAGGGACACCAGAAGAACTAATGAAAAACTGTTTTTT.

As DNA, the CDR3 is TGTGCCACTTCCTCCAGCCCAAGCGAGCAGTACTTC. Residues: CATSSSPSEQYF. This chain connects TRBV6-5 to TRBJ2-7; D uncertain. The CDR3 is 12 amino acids. CDR1 and CDR2 (germline): MNHEY, SVGAGI. V was pared by 10 bases and J by 6 bases, with 16 bases between.

This clonotype showed up many times. J is TRBJ2-7 and V is TRBV30; D might be TRBD1 (6 bases). Germline CDR1 GTSNPN, CDR2 SVGIG (reference sequence). The CDR3 has 13 amino acids. V lost 5 bases to trimming and J lost 2 bases, with 13 bases between them. The CDR3 region has the DNA TGTGCCTGGCTGGACAGTGGGGCCTACGAGCAGTACTTC. Protein product: CAWLDSGAYEQYF.

This clonotype was recorded many times. The rearrangement uses TRBV5-1 and TRBJ2-2; D uncertain. The CDR3 is made up of 13 amino acids. The germline V and J ends were trimmed by 5 bases and 5 bases, with 10 bases remaining between them. In germline, CDR1 is SGHRS, CDR2 YFSETQ. The CDR3: CASRSDSTGELFF. For the CDR3, the DNA is TGCGCCAGCAGAAGTGACTCGACCGGGGAGCTGTTTTTT. The whole variable domain, filled in from reference TRBV5-1 and TRBJ2-2, reads KAGVTQTPRYLIKTRGQQVTLSCSPISGHRSVSWYQQTPGQGLQFLFEYFSETQRNKGNFPGRFSGRQFSNSRSEMNVSTLELGDSALYLCASRSDSTGELFFGEGSRLTVL.

This clonotype was detected many times. The chain is built from TRBV19 and TRBJ1-5; a possible D gene is TRBD1 (5 bases). Deletions cut 7 bases from V and 10 bases from J, with 20 bases between. The CDR3 length is 14 residues. Germline values: CDR1 LNHDA, CDR2 SQIVND (reference sequence). CDR3 sequence: CASKVGTVGGPQHF. The CDR3 DNA follows: TGTGCCAGTAAAGTGGGGACGGTCGGGGGTCCCCAGCATTTT.

This clonotype has a count of ten or more. The V and J genes are TRBV24-1 and TRBJ2-1, with a weak D call TRBD2 (5 bases). The germline V gene encodes CDR1 KGHDR and CDR2 SFDVKD. The CDR3 is made up of 16 amino acids. V gave up 6 bases and J gave up 0 bases, with 14 bases separating them. CDR3 sequence: CATSPRRTPSYNEQFF. The CDR3 DNA reads TGTGCCACCAGTCCTAGGAGGACCCCCTCCTACAATGAGCAGTTCTTC.

Concerning this clonotype: A much bigger clone sits one base away, suggesting this may be a read error. The missing conserved phenylalanine or tryptophan at the end of this CDR3 makes a read error likely. This chain links TRBV7-9 with TRBJ2-5; 8 bases line up with TRBD2. CDR1 and CDR2 (germline): SEHNR, FQNEAQ (reference sequence). This CDR3 is 15 amino acids long. V dropped 0 bases and J dropped 4; count of bases not matched to a gene: 4. CDR3 nucleotide sequence: TGTGCCAGCAGCTTAGCAGCGGGAGACGGAGAGACCCAGTACTTA. This gives the protein CASSLAAGDGETQYL.

This clonotype was picked up a small number of times. CDR3 protein: CAIKAASGRWPTTDTQYF. In nucleotides, the CDR3 is TGTGCCATCAAAGCGGCTAGCGGGAGGTGGCCGACCACAGATACGCAGTATTTT. The chain is built from TRBV10-3 and TRBJ2-3; 11 bases fit TRBD2. The CDR3 has 18 amino acids. The ends lost 7 bases at V and 2 bases at J; junction bases unmatched: 14. Looked up from germline, CDR1 is ENHRY and CDR2 is SYGVKD.

About this clonotype: This may stem from a read error, because a much larger clone lies one nucleotide away. The chain is built from TRBV5-1 and TRBJ2-7; unclear D gene. The CDR3 is made up of 16 amino acids. Germline values: CDR1 SGHRS, CDR2 YFSETQ. In nucleotides, the CDR3 is TGCGCCTGCAGCTTGGTTGTGACAATGAGCTCCTACGAGCAGTACTTC. Protein: CACSLVVTMSSYEQYF.

This clonotype occurred many times. The V call is TRBV10-1, the J call TRBJ2-5; tentatively, D is TRBD2 (6 bases). In germline, CDR1 is WNHNN, CDR2 SYGVQD (reference sequence). This CDR3 comprises 16 residues. V lost 2 bases and J 3 bases, leaving 16 bases between the germline ends. CDR3 sequence: CASSETNGGLEETQYF. The CDR3 DNA follows: TGCGCCAGCAGTGAGACGAACGGGGGTTTAGAAGAGACCCAGTACTTC.

This clonotype was seen at least ten times. The V and J genes are TRBV6-5 and TRBJ2-7; the D is unclear. Germline assignment: CDR1 MNHEY and CDR2 SVGAGI. Between the trimmed V and J ends, which lost 4 bases and 7 bases, there was a span of 17 bases. The CDR3 has 14 amino acids. The CDR3 spells CASSSGLGSWEQYF. The CDR3, as DNA: TGTGCCAGCAGTTCCGGGCTGGGCTCTTGGGAGCAGTACTTC.